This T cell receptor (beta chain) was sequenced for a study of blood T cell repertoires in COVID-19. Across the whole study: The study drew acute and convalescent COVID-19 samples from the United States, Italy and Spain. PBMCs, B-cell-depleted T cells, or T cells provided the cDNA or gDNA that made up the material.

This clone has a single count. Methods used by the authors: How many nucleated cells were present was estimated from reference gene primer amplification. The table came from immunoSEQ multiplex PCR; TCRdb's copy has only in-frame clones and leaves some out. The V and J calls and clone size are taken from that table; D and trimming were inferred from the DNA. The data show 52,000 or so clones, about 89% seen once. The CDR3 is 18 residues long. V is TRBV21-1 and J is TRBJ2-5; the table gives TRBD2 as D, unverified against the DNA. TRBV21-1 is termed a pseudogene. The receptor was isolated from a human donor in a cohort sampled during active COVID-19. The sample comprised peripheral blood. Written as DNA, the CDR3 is TGTGCCAGCAGCAAAGCCGAGACTAGCGGGAGAGGGGAAGAGACCCAGTACTTC. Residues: CASSKAETSGRGEETQYF.